This T cell receptor beta chain was captured by sequencing in a study of T cells in Graves' hyperthyroidism and ophthalmopathy. The CDR3 totals 17 residues. V lost 1 base to trimming and J lost 0 bases; unmatched junction nucleotides: 6. The germline V gene has CDR1 SGHTA and CDR2 FQGTGA. Findings and caveats of the study: Stable hyperthyroidism and ophthalmopathy were separated using 13 V-J signatures.

This clonotype appeared many times. Its antigen is unidentified. RNA transcripts served as the template for amplifying TCR beta CDR3 regions. First-round RT-PCR with HTBI primers amplified the TCR CDR3 region. TCRdb redid the calling of the multiplex PCR reads with MiXCR, one entry per CDR3 protein. Among about 110,000 distinct CDR3 sequences listed, approximately 15% were seen once. Hyperthyroidism had been newly diagnosed in patients aged 18 to 65, and its duration was under 2 months. Uncontrolled infection, other autoimmune disease, pregnancy or lactation excluded patients. This receptor was obtained from a woman in her forties or fifties with Graves' hyperthyroidism. The rearrangement links TRBV7-3 to TRBJ2-1, with TRBD1 matching over 7 bases. Sample: blood. The CDR3, as DNA: TGTGCCAGCAGCTTAAATCCGGGGACAGTCTCCTACAATGAGCAGTTCTTC. As protein: CASSLNPGTVSYNEQFF.